This T cell receptor (beta chain) was recorded in a study of technical replicates of blood from a handful of donors (TCRdb year 2017). Regarding this clone: Its target antigen remains unknown. No much larger clonotype is one base removed from it; base qualities were not supplied.

CDR1 and CDR2, per the germline V gene, are LGHNA and YSLEER. The cysteine opens and the phenylalanine closes a CDR3 of 14 amino acids. The read is trimmed to its CDR3 DNA, 42 bases read in frame from base 1. Deletion took 1 base off V and 4 bases off J, with a span of 8 bases between the germline ends. Receptors were amplified or captured by the immunoSEQ multiplex PCR assay. TCRdb took over this immuneACCESS table, retaining in-frame rearrangements with V and J assigned. Such tables are incomplete; in checked studies, under half of the missing clones stem from an unresolved V gene, and the remainder is unexplained. This sample gives about 78,000 clones in total; 90% to 95% of them show up just once. Of the sample, 0.41% falls within the top ten clones.

This TCR came from a human donor in good health. The rearranged segments are TRBV4-3 and TRBJ2-1; a tentative D call is TRBD1 (5 bases match). Sequenced: T cells isolated from PBMCs. At the DNA level, the sequence is TGCGCCAGCAGCCAAGGGGGCCTATACAATGAGCAGTTCTTC. Its amino acids are CASSQGGLYNEQFF.